This TCR beta chain was sequenced in a study of T-cell reconstitution after alpha-beta-depleted transplantation in children. As for this clonotype: Antigen: not known.

Study-wide findings and caveats: One year post-transplant, T-cell counts and diversity were largely derived from T cells produced anew.

V shed 10 bases and J 2 bases; nucleotides not matched to a gene: 18. The CDR3 contains 19 residues. Germline-derived CDR1 and CDR2 are SNHLY and FYNNEI. Unique molecular identifiers were incorporated when the TCRbeta library was constructed. TCRdb re-called the PCR reads through MiXCR, storing one row per CDR3 protein. The data contain 200,000 to 300,000 distinct CDR3 sequences, approximately 8.9% of them singletons. The sample in question was PBMCs, mostly from graft donor cells, obtained 180 days after TCRalphabeta/CD19-depleted stem cell transplant. The V and J genes are TRBV2 and TRBJ1-4; 11 positions match TRBD1. The sequence came from a male patient younger than 18 who had a stem cell transplant for acute lymphoblastic leukemia, so the T cells may come from the graft donor. The CDR3 reads CAISPGTGGRGWTNEKLFF. CDR3 nucleotide sequence: TGTGCCATCAGCCCAGGGACAGGGGGGAGAGGGTGGACTAATGAAAAACTGTTTTTT.